This T cell receptor beta chain originates from a study of radiotherapy plus CTLA-4 blockade in lung cancer. Whole-study results and caveats: Once radiotherapy plus ipilimumab had been given, TCR clones derived from tumor expanded in blood.

This table comes from immunoSEQ multiplex PCR, and its TCRdb copy is limited to in-frame clones, with some not included. The sample shows 55,000 to 85,000 clones, approximately 76% of them seen only once. V was pared by 6 bases and J by 3 bases, with 5 bases of the junction left unmatched. Germline V gives CDR1 SNHLY, CDR2 FYNNEI. The CDR3 contains 14 residues. Of note for this clone: What it binds is not known.

Sequences were derived from peripheral blood, sampled from a patient treated with radiotherapy plus ipilimumab. This receptor was identified in a human donor with non-small cell lung cancer whose response to radiotherapy plus ipilimumab could not be evaluated. Some clones in this sample may be carry-over from other donors' samples. This chain uses TRBV2 with TRBJ1-5, with 7 bases aligning to TRBD1. The CDR3, as DNA: TGTGCCAGCAGCGCCGGGACAGTCAATCAGCCCCAGCATTTT. It yields the protein CASSAGTVNQPQHF. The whole variable domain, remainder taken from reference TRBV2 and TRBJ1-5, is EPEVTQTPSHQVTQMGQEVILRCVPISNHLYFYWYRQILGQKVEFLVSFYNNEISEKSEIFDDQFSVERPDGSNFTLKIRSTKLEDSAMYFCASSAGTVNQPQHFGDGTRLSIL.